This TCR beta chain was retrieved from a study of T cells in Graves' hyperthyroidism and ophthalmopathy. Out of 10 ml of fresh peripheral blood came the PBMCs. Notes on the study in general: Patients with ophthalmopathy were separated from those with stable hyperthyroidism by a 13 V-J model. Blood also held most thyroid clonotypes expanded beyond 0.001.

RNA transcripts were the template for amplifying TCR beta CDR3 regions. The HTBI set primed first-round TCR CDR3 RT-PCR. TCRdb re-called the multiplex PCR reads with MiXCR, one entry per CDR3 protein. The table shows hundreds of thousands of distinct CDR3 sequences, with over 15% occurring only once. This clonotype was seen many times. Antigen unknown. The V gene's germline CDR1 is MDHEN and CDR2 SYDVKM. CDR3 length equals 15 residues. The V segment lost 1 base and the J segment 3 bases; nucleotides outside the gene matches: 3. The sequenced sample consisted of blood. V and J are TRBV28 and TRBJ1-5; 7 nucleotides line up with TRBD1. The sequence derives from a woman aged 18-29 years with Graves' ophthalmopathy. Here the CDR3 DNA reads TGTGCCAGCAGTTTATACAGGGGACCCAATCAGCCCCAGCATTTT. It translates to CASSLYRGPNQPQHF.